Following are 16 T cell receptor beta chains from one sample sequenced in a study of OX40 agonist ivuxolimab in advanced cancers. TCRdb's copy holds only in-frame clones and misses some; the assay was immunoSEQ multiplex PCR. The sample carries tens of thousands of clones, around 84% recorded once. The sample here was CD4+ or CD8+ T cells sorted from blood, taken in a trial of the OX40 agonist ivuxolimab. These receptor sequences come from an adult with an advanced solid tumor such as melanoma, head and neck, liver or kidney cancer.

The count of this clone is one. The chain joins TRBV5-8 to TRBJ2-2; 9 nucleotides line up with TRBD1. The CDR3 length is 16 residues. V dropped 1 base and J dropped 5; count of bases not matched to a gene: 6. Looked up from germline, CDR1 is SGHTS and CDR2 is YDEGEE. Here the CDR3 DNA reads TGTGCCAGCAGCTTGAGGGACAGGGATCGAACCGGGGAGCTGTTTTTT. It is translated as CASSLRDRDRTGELFF.

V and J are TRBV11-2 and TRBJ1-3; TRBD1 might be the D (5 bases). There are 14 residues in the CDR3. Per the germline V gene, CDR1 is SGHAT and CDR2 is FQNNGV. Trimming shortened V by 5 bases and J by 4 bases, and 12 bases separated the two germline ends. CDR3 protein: CASSRGTVGNTIYF. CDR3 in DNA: TGTGCCAGCAGCCGCGGGACGGTCGGAAACACCATATATTTT.

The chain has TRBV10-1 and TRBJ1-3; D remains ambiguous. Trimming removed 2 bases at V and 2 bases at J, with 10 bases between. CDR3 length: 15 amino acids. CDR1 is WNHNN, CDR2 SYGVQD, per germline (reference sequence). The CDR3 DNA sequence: TGCGCCAGCAGTGAGAATCCAGGAACTGGAAACACCATATATTTT. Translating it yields CASSENPGTGNTIYF.

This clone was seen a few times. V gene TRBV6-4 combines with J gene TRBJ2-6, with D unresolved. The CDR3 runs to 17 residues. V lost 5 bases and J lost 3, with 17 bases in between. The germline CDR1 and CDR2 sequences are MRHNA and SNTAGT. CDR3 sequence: CASSTYAGGGGANVLTF. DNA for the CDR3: TGTGCCAGCAGTACCTATGCAGGTGGCGGTGGGGCCAACGTCCTGACTTTC.

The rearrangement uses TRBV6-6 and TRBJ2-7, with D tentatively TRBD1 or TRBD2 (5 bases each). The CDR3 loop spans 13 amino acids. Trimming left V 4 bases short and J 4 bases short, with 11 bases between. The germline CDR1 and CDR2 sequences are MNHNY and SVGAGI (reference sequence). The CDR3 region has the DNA TGTGCCAGCAGTTCGGGCAGGGAGTACGAGCAGTACTTC. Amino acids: CASSSGREYEQYF.

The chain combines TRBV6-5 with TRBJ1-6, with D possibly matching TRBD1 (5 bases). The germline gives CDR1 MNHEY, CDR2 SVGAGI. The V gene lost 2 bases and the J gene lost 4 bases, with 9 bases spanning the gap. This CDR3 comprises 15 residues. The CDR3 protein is CASSYRPGYNSPLHF. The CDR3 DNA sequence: TGTGCCAGCAGTTACCGGCCAGGGTATAATTCACCCCTCCACTTT.

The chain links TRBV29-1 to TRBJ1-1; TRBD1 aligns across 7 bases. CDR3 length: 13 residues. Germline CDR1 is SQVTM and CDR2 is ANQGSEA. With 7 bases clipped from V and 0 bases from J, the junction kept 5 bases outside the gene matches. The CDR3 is CSAGDSLNTEAFF. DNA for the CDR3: TGCAGCGCTGGGGACAGCTTGAACACTGAAGCTTTCTTT.

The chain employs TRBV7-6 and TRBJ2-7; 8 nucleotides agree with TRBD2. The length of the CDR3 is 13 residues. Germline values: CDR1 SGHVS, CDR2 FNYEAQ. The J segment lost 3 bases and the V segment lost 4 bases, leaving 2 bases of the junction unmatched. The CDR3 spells CASSSGGGYEQYF. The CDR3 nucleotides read TGTGCCAGCAGCTCGGGAGGGGGCTACGAGCAGTACTTC.

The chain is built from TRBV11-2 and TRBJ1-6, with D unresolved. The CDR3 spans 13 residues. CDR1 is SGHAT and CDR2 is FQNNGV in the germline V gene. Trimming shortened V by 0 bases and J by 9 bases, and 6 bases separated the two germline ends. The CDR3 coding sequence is TGTGCCAGCAGCTTAGATGCTATTTCACCCCTCCACTTT. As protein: CASSLDAISPLHF.

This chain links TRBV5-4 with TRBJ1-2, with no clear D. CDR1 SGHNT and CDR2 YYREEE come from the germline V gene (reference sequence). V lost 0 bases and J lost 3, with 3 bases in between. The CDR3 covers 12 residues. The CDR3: CASSLDDYGYTF. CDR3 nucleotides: TGTGCCAGCAGCTTGGACGACTATGGCTACACCTTC. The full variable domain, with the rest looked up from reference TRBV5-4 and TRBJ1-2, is ETGVTQSPTHLIKTRGQQVTLRCSSQSGHNTVSWYQQALGQGPQFIFQYYREEENGRGNFPPRFSGLQFPNYSSELNVNALELDDSALYLCASSLDDYGYTFGSGTRLTVV.

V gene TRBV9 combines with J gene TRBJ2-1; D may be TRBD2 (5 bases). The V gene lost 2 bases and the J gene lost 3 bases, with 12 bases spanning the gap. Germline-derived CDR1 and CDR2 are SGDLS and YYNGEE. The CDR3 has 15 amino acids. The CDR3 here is CASSVAVGVYNEQFF. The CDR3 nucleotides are TGTGCCAGCAGCGTGGCCGTGGGAGTCTACAATGAGCAGTTCTTC.

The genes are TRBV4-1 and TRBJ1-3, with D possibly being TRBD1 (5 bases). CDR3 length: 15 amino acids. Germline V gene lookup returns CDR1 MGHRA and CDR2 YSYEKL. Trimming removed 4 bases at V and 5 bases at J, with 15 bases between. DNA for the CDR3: TGCGCCAGCAGCCCTGAATGGGACCCAAGAAACACCATATATTTT. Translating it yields CASSPEWDPRNTIYF.

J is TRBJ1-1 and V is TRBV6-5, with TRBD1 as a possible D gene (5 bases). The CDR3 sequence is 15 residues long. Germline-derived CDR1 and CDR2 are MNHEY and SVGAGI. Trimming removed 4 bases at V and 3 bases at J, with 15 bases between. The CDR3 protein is CASSLQTARDTEAFF. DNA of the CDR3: TGTGCCAGCAGTTTACAGACAGCTCGAGACACTGAAGCTTTCTTT.

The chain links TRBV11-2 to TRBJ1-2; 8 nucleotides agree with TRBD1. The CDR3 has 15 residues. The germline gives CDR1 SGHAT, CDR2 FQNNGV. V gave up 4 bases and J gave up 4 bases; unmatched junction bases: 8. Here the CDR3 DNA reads TGTGCCAGCAGCTCGAATCAGGGGGCGGTCTATGGCTACACCTTC. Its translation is CASSSNQGAVYGYTF.

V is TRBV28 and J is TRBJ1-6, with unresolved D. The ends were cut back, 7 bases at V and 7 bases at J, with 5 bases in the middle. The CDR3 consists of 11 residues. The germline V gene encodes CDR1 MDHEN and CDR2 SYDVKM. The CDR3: CASTQNSPLHF. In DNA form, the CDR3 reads TGTGCCAGCACCCAGAATTCACCCCTCCACTTT.

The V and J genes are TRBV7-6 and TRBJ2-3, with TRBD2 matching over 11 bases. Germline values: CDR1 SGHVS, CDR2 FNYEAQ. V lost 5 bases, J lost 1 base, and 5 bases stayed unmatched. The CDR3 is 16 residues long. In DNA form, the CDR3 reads TGTGCCAGCAGCAAGGGGACTAGCGGACGCACAGATACGCAGTATTTT. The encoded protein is CASSKGTSGRTDTQYF.